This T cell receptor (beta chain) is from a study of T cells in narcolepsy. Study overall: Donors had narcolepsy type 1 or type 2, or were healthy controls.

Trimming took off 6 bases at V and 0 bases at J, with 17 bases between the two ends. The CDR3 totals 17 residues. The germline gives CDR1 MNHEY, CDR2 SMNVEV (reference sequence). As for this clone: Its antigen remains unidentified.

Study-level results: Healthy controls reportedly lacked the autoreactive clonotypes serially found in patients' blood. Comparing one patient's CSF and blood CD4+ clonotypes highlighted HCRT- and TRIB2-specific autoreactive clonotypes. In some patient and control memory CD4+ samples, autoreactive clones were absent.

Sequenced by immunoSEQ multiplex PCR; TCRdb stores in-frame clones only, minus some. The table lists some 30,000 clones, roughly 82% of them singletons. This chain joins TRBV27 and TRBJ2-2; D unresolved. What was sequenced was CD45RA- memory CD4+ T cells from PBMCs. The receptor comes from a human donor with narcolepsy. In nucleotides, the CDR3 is TGTGCCAGCAGAAGGCTCCAATCCTCAACGAACACCGGGGAGCTGTTTTTT. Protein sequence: CASRRLQSSTNTGELFF.